Below, one T cell receptor beta chain is given with its context. A read error may explain this, as a much larger clone is one base away. These data belong to a study of liver allograft versus peripheral blood T cells. Study-level information: Graft-liver T cell receptor repertoires were compared against recipient peripheral blood repertoires.

This CDR3 is 14 amino acids long. The germline V gene encodes CDR1 ENHRY and CDR2 SYGVKD. In TCRdb, the reads were re-called with MiXCR into one record per CDR3 protein. The sample holds 15,000 to 20,000 distinct CDR3 sequences, under 25% seen once. This TCR was recovered from a human patient who had a liver transplant. The graft donor may account for some of the T cells. This chain uses TRBV10-3 with TRBJ2-3; D is ambiguous. CDR3 region: CAISEVTYTYTQYF. The CDR3 region has the DNA TGTGCCATCAGTGAGGTCACATACACATATACGCAGTATTTT.